This record looks at one T cell receptor beta chain sequence and its context. What it recognizes is unknown. These data originate in a study of beta chain features in type 1 diabetes. Study findings and constraints: Possible PCR preference for shorter templates applied equally to patients and controls. VDJ junctions sequenced from type 1 diabetes patients showed fewer insertions and more deletions. Any HLA-type effect on TCRB rearrangement remained unresolved here. Among all four CD4+ subsets, Type 1 diabetes patients had TCRB CDR3s that were moderately but significantly shorter.

Germline V gene data show CDR1 as SQVTM and CDR2 as ANQGSEA. The CDR3 runs 13 residues. V dropped 3 bases and J dropped 10 bases, with 13 bases sitting between them. The sequenced template was cDNA made from the entire isolated RNA. Using immunoSEQ multiplex PCR, the repertoire was profiled, and TCRdb retains in-frame clones only, with some absent. The repertoire has 120,000 or so clones, 15% to 20% of them found once; the top ten carry 2.6%. A CD45RO/CCR7/CD25/CD127/CD95/CD27 panel sorted naive, central memory, regulatory and stem cell-like memory CD4+ cells. V is TRBV29-1 and J is TRBJ1-6; D is possibly TRBD1 (5 bases). Sequencing was performed on central memory CD4+ T cells from blood. This TCR came from a man aged 18 to 29 with type 1 diabetes. The CDR3: CSVEETQGSPLHF. The CDR3 DNA sequence: TGCAGCGTTGAGGAGACCCAGGGATCACCCCTCCACTTT.